The present T cell receptor beta chain was sequenced within a study of regulatory T cells in long-lasting Graves disease. Study-level background: Antithyroid drugs had been taken under 3 months by newly diagnosed Graves' patients.

Sequencing libraries for TCR beta were prepared with iRepertoire HTBI primers and Arm-PCR of CDR3 regions. Each CDR3 protein gets one entry after TCRdb re-called the multiplex PCR reads with MiXCR. The sample lists 350,000 to 450,000 distinct CDR3 sequences, about 15% occurring once. Germline V gene sequence: CDR1 MDHEN, CDR2 SYDVKM. Germline trimming cut 4 bases from V and 5 bases from J; bases unmatched to any gene: 10. This CDR3 is built from 16 residues. Time point reported: newly diagnosed GD, antithyroid drugs for less than 3 months. Extracted RNA from PBMCs served as the source of the TCR library. This clonotype was observed many times. Separately, the same data were catalogued under a study of T cells in Graves' hyperthyroidism and ophthalmopathy.

This TCR was sampled from a woman in her thirties or forties with Graves disease. The chain recombines TRBV28 with TRBJ2-7; TRBD1 matches at 11 bases. Sequences were derived from peripheral blood mononuclear cells (PBMCs), sampled at new diagnosis, from a patient treated with antithyroid drugs. For the CDR3, the DNA is TGTGCCAGCAGTTATACTTGGACAGGGGGCGGTGACGAGCAGTACTTC. This encodes CASSYTWTGGGDEQYF.